This TCR beta chain emerged from a study of blood T cell repertoires in COVID-19. Germline V CDR1 and CDR2: MDHEN, SYDVKM. This CDR3 contains 16 residues. J was trimmed by 2 bases and V by 3 bases; bases with no gene match: 8. Sequencing used immunoSEQ multiplex PCR; TCRdb keeps in-frame clones, though not all of them. This sample has 35,000 to 45,000 clones, with about nine tenths found just once. Sequenced sample: peripheral blood. The sequence was obtained from a human donor in a cohort sampled during active COVID-19. The V gene is TRBV28, the J gene TRBJ2-5; 8 positions match TRBD2. CDR3 sequence reads: CASSLEVGGGQETQYF. CDR3 nucleotide sequence: TGTGCCAGCAGTTTGGAGGTCGGCGGGGGGCAAGAGACCCAGTACTTC. Full variable domain (rest looked up from reference TRBV28 and TRBJ2-5): DVKVTQSSRYLVKRTGEKVFLECVQDMDHENMFWYRQDPGLGLRLIYFSYDVKMKEKGDIPEGYSVSREKKERFSLILESASTNQTSMYLCASSLEVGGGQETQYFGPGTRLLVL.